These T cell receptor beta chains were read from a single sample in a study of glioma-infiltrating T cells after dendritic cell vaccination. Repertoires were generated with immunoSEQ multiplex PCR, while TCRdb's copy carries only in-frame clones and drops some. Of 91,000 or so clones listed, 65% to 85% were seen once; the top ten hold approximately 5.5%. Sequenced material: blood, taken after dendritic cell vaccination. These receptor sequences come from a human donor with glioblastoma. The CDR3 runs from the conserved cysteine through the conserved F or W. A D gene is named only where the DNA matches it firmly. For some rows the clone size is stated as once, few or many, or as a class when expanded; others skip it.

clone_size j_call d_call cdr3_length v_call cdr3_nt cdr3_aa
- TRBJ1-1 TRBD1 15 TRBV18 TGTGCCAGCACGGCTGACAGGGTCCGCGACCGTGAAGCTTTCTTT CASTADRVRDREAFF
- TRBJ1-2 TRBD1 17 TRBV13 TGTGCCAGCAGCTCCCGGGACAGGGGGAGCTTGTACTATGGCTACACCTTC CASSSRDRGSLYYGYTF
- TRBJ1-2 TRBD1 15 TRBV5-8 TGTGCCAGCAGCTGGATCCGGACAGGGACCTATGGCTACACCTTC CASSWIRTGTYGYTF
- TRBJ2-3 TRBD2 16 TRBV15 TGTGCCACCAGCAGAGATCAGCGGGGACGCACAGATACGCAGTATTTT CATSRDQRGRTDTQYF
- TRBJ1-1 - 13 TRBV7-2 TGTGCCAGCAGGCAAGCGGTGGGCACTGAAGCTTTCTTT CASRQAVGTEAFF
- TRBJ2-1 TRBD2 18 TRBV13 TGTGCCAGCAGCCATTCTCTAGCGGGCGGGAGCAGAGACAATGAGCAGTTCTTC CASSHSLAGGSRDNEQFF
few TRBJ2-7 - 14 TRBV11-2 TGTGCCAGCAGCCCACAGACAGCTACCTACGAGCAGTACTTC CASSPQTATYEQYF
- TRBJ1-2 - 15 TRBV6-5 TGTGCCAGCAGCCCCAGACAAGACTATTACTATGGCTACACCTTC CASSPRQDYYYGYTF
- TRBJ2-5 - 13 TRBV11-2 TGTGCCAGCAGCTTCAGGGGATGGGAGACCCAGTACTTC CASSFRGWETQYF
- TRBJ1-4 - 15 TRBV2 TGTGCCTCATGGGCCCGAGCCTCAAGTAATGAAAAACTGTTTTTT CASWARASSNEKLFF
- TRBJ1-2 TRBD1 14 TRBV7-9 TGTGCCAGCAGCGGGGACAGGAGCCTTGGTGGCTACACCTTC CASSGDRSLGGYTF
once TRBJ2-7 TRBD2 15 TRBV9 TGTGCCAGCAGCCCCTCTGTAGCGGGAGGGTACGAGCAGTACTTC CASSPSVAGGYEQYF
- TRBJ2-2 - 18 TRBV9 TGTGCCAGCAGCCCTTTGAGGTCTTCCGTCTTCCTGGCCGGGGAGCTGTTTTTT CASSPLRSSVFLAGELFF
- TRBJ2-7 TRBD2 15 TRBV10-2 TGCGCCAGCAGTGGGATGGCTAGCGGGACCGGAAAGCAGTACTTC CASSGMASGTGKQYF
- TRBJ1-2 - 14 TRBV7-9 TGTGCCAGCAGCTTATACCAGGGAAACTATGGCTACACCTTC CASSLYQGNYGYTF
- TRBJ2-4 - 16 TRBV6-7 TGTGCCAGCAGTTACCCCGCAGGTCCGGCCAAAAACATTCAGTACTTC CASSYPAGPAKNIQYF
- TRBJ2-5 TRBD2 14 TRBV2 TGTGCCAGCAGTAGACTAGCGGCCCGGGAGACCCAGTACTTC CASSRLAARETQYF
once TRBJ1-2 - 15 TRBV19 TGTGCCAGTAGTGCCCAAGTGAGATCTAACTATGGCTACACCTTC CASSAQVRSNYGYTF
few TRBJ2-1 TRBD2 19 TRBV7-8 TGTGCCAGCAGCTTAGCTAGGGGACTAGCGGGGGGGTCTTACAATGAGCAGTTCTTC CASSLARGLAGGSYNEQFF
few TRBJ2-7 TRBD2 15 TRBV28 TGTGCCAGCAGTGGACTAGCGGGAGATAAGTACGAGCAGTACTTC CASSGLAGDKYEQYF
- TRBJ2-7 TRBD2 13 TRBV5-1 TGCGCCAGCAGCCCGGGACTAGCCTACGAGCAGTACTTC CASSPGLAYEQYF
few TRBJ1-2 - 14 TRBV5-6 TGTGCCAGCAGCTCAGCCCCGGGGAACTATGGCTACACCTTC CASSSAPGNYGYTF
- TRBJ1-1 - 15 TRBV18 TGTGCCAGCTCACCACCACCGGGGGAGAACACTGAAGCTTTCTTT CASSPPPGENTEAFF
- TRBJ2-7 - 17 TRBV2 TGTGCCAGCAGTGACGGCGGAGGGCCGTTCCTCCCCTACGAGCAGTACTTC CASSDGGGPFLPYEQYF
- TRBJ1-1 TRBD1 16 TRBV19 TGTGCCAGTAGTCCAATAGGACAGGCTTGGGAGGCTGAAGCTTTCTTT CASSPIGQAWEAEAFF
- TRBJ2-7 - 14 TRBV18 TGTGCCAGCTCACCCAGACTAGAGAGCTACGAGCAGTACTTC CASSPRLESYEQYF
- TRBJ2-2 - 14 TRBV6-5 TGTGCCAGCAGTCTTTACAGGGTGCCCGGGGAGCTGTTTTTT CASSLYRVPGELFF
- TRBJ2-5 - 14 TRBV18 TGTGCCAGCTCACGGGCCAGGTACCAAGAGACCCAGTACTTC CASSRARYQETQYF
- TRBJ2-4 - 15 TRBV15 TGTGCCACCTGTTGGAGGCACCTAGCCAAAAACATTCAGTACTTC CATCWRHLAKNIQYF
- TRBJ1-5 - 13 TRBV14 TGTGCCAGCAGCCAAGATCGGAATCAGCCCCAGCATTTT CASSQDRNQPQHF
- TRBJ2-1 - 13 TRBV6-1 TGTGCCAGCAGTGAGAGGGAGCGAAATGAGCAGTTCTTC CASSERERNEQFF
- TRBJ2-2 - 16 TRBV5-1 TGCGCCAGCAGCTTACTTCCCGGGGTGGACACCGGGGAGCTGTTTTTT CASSLLPGVDTGELFF
- TRBJ1-2 TRBD1 13 TRBV4-2 TGTGCCAGCAGCTGGACAGGGGGCGATGGCTACACCTTC CASSWTGGDGYTF
- TRBJ2-2 - 16 TRBV21-1 TGTGCCAGCAGCAAAGGCAAGAGCGCGAACACCGGGGAGCTGTTTTTT CASSKGKSANTGELFF
- TRBJ1-3 - 15 TRBV6-5 TGTGCCAGCAGTGTTGACAGGAGCTCTGGAAACACCATATATTTT CASSVDRSSGNTIYF
- TRBJ2-1 - 14 TRBV19 TGTGCCAGTAGTTTAAACGGGGCCTACAATGAGCAGTTCTTC CASSLNGAYNEQFF
- TRBJ1-4 - 14 TRBV5-4 TGTGCCAGCAGCTTGGGAGCAACTAATGAAAAACTGTTTTTT CASSLGATNEKLFF
once TRBJ1-2 - 14 TRBV27 TGTGCCAGCAGTTTAAAGGGGGGGCACTATGGCTACACCTTC CASSLKGGHYGYTF
- TRBJ2-7 - 12 TRBV29-1 TGCAGCGTTGCGGAACAGTCCTACGAGCAGTACTTC CSVAEQSYEQYF
many TRBJ2-7 - 12 TRBV4-1 TGCGCCAGCAGCCACCAGGGTGGCGAGCAGTACTTC CASSHQGGEQYF
few TRBJ1-3 - 11 TRBV2 TGTGCCAGCAGTGAGGCGGACACCATATATTTT CASSEADTIYF
once TRBJ2-3 - 15 TRBV19 TGTGCCAGTAGTACAATGGGACACGGGGTAGATACGCAGTATTTT CASSTMGHGVDTQYF
once TRBJ2-7 TRBD1 13 TRBV6-5 TGTGCCAGCAGTCGGGACAGGGGCTACGAGCAGTACTTC CASSRDRGYEQYF
- TRBJ2-3 TRBD2 15 TRBV7-9 TGTGCCAGCAGCTCAAGCGGGAGATACGCAAATACGCAGTATTTT CASSSSGRYANTQYF
- TRBJ1-4 TRBD1 15 TRBV7-9 TGTGCCAGCAGCTTCCCGACAGGGATGGATGAAAAACTGTTTTTT CASSFPTGMDEKLFF
- TRBJ2-5 - 14 TRBV9 TGTGCCAGCAGCGGTGGACAGCGCCAGGAGACCCAGTACTTC CASSGGQRQETQYF
few TRBJ1-5 - 15 TRBV5-1 TGCGCCAGCAGCTTGCGGCCAGGGTCAGACCAGCCCCAGCATTTT CASSLRPGSDQPQHF
- TRBJ1-2 TRBD1 13 TRBV7-9 TGTGCCAGCAGTGGACAGGGTGACTATGGCTACACCTTC CASSGQGDYGYTF
- TRBJ2-2 - 14 TRBV5-1 TGCGCCAGCAGCTTGGGCAAGGGAGCCGGGGAGCTGTTTTTT CASSLGKGAGELFF
- TRBJ1-4 - 15 TRBV5-8 TGTGCCAGCAGCTTGGGAGCAGGGTTAAATGAAAAACTGTTTTTT CASSLGAGLNEKLFF
- TRBJ2-5 - 13 TRBV6-1 TGTGCCAGCAACCCTTCGGAGGCCGAGACCCAGTACTTC CASNPSEAETQYF
few TRBJ2-1 TRBD1 18 TRBV7-8 TGTGCCAGCAGCTTATACAGGCCCGGGACAGGGGCACACAATGAGCAGTTCTTC CASSLYRPGTGAHNEQFF
- TRBJ1-6 - 16 TRBV2 TGTGCCAGCAGTGAACAGGCGAGCTCCTATAATTCACCCCTCCACTTT CASSEQASSYNSPLHF
- TRBJ2-1 TRBD2 15 TRBV27 TGTGCCAGCACCCCGCTGGGGGGGTGGGACAATGAGCAGTTCTTC CASTPLGGWDNEQFF